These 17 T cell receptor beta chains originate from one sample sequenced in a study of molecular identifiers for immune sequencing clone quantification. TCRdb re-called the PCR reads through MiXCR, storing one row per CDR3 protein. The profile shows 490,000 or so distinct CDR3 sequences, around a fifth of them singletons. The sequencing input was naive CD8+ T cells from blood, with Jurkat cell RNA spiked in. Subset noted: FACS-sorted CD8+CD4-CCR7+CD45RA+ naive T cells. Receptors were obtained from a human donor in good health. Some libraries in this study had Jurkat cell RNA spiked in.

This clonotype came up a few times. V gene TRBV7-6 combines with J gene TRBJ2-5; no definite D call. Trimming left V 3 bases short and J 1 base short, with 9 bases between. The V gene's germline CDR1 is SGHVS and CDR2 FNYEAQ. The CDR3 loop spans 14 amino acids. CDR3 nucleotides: TGTGCCAGCAGCTTCGGACGCAGCCAAGAGACCCAGTACTTC. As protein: CASSFGRSQETQYF.

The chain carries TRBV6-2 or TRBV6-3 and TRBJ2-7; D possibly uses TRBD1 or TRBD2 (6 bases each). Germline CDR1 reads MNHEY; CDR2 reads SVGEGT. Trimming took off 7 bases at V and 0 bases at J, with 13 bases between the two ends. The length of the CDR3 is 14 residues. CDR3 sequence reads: CASIGGRISYEQYF. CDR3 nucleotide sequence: TGTGCCAGCATAGGGGGGCGAATCTCCTACGAGCAGTACTTC.

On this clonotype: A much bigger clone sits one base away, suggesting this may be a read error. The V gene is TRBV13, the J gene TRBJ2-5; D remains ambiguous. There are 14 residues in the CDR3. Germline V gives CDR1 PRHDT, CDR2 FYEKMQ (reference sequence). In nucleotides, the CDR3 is TGTGCCAGCAGCTTAGGTGGAATCCAAGAGGCCCAGTACTTC. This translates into CASSLGGIQEAQYF.

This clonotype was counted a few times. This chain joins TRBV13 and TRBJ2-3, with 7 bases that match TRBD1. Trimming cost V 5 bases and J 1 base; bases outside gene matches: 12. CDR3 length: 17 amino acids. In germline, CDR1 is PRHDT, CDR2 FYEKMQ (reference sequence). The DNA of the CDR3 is TGTGCCAGCAGCACCCCCCTGGGGACAGACCGCACAGATACGCAGTATTTT. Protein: CASSTPLGTDRTDTQYF.

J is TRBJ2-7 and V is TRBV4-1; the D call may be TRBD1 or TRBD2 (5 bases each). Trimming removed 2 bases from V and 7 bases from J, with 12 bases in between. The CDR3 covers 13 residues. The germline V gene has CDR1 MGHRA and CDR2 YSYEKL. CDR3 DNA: TGCGCCAGCAGCCAATCCCAGGGAGTGGAGCAGTACTTC. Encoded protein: CASSQSQGVEQYF.

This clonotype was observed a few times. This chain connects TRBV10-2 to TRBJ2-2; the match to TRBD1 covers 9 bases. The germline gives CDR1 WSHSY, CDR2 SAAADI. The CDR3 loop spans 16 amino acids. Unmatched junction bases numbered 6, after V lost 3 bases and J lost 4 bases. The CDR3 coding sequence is TGCGCCAGCAGTGACACAGGGGGCGCTGGCACCGGGGAGCTGTTTTTT. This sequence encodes CASSDTGGAGTGELFF.

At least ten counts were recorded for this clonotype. The CDR3 is CASSPTRDQGRSNQPQHF. The CDR3 DNA reads TGTGCCAGCAGCCCGACCCGCGATCAGGGAAGAAGTAATCAGCCCCAGCATTTT. The chain links TRBV28 to TRBJ1-5; tentatively, D is TRBD1 (5 bases). Per the germline V gene, CDR1 is MDHEN and CDR2 is SYDVKM. This CDR3 is 18 amino acids long. V shed 6 bases and J shed 4 bases, with 25 bases lying between them.

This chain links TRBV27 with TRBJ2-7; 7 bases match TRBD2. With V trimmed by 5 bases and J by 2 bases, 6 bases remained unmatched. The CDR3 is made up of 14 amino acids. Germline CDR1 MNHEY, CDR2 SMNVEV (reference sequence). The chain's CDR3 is CASSPGLSPYEQYF. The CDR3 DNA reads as TGTGCCAGCAGTCCGGGACTATCCCCCTACGAGCAGTACTTC.

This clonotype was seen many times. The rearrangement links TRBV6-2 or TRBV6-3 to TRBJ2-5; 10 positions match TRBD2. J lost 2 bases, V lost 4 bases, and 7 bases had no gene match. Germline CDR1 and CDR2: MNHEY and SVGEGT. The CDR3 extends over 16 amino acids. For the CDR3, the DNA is TGTGCCAGCAGTTCCTATCTAGCGGGGGCACAAGAGACCCAGTACTTC. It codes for CASSSYLAGAQETQYF.

CDR3 region: CASSQDSASGVNNEQFF. The DNA for the CDR3 is TGCGCCAGCAGCCAAGATTCCGCTAGCGGGGTAAACAATGAGCAGTTCTTC. The genes are TRBV4-1 and TRBJ2-1; 9 nucleotides align to TRBD2. Trimming removed 0 bases from V and 5 bases from J; junction bases left unmatched: 8. CDR3 length equals 17 residues. The germline CDR1 and CDR2 sequences are MGHRA and YSYEKL.

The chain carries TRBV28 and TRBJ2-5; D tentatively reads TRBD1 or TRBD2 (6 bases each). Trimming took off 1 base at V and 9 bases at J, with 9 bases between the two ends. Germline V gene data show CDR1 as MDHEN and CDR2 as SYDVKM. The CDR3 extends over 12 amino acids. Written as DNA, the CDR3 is TGTGCCAGCAGTTTATATCGGGGGCCCCAGTACTTC. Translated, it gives CASSLYRGPQYF.

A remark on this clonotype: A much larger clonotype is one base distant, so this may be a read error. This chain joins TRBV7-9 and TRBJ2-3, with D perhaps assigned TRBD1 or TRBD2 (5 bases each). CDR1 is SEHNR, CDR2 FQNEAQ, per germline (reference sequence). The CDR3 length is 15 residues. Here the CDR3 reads CAGSPGASMADTQYF. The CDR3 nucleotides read TGTGCCGGCAGCCCCGGGGCTAGCATGGCAGATACGCAGTATTTT. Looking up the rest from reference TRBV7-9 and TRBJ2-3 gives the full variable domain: DTGVSQNPRHKITKRGQNVTFRCDPISEHNRLYWYRQTLGQGPEFLTYFQNEAQLEKSRLLSDRFSAERPKGSFSTLEIQRTEQGDSAMYLCAGSPGASMADTQYFGPGTRLTVL.

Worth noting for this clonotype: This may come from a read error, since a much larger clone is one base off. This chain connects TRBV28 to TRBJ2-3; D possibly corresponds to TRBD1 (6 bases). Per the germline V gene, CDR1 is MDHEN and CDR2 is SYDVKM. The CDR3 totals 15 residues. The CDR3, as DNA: TGTGCCAGCAGTCCTGTGACAGGATCCACAGATACGCGGTATTTT. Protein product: CASSPVTGSTDTRYF.

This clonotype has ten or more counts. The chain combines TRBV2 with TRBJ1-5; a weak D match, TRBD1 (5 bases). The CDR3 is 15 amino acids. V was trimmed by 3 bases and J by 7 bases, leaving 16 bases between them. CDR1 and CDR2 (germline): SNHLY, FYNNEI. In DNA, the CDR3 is TGTGCCAGCAGTGAGTCAGGGAGTGGGTCCCAGCCCCAGCATTTT. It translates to CASSESGSGSQPQHF.

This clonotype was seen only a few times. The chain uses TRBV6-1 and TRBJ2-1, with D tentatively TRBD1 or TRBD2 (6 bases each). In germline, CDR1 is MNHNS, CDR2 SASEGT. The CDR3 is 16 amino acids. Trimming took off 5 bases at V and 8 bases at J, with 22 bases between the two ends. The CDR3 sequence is CASSLDRWSAGDEQFF. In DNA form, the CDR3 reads TGTGCCAGCAGTCTTGACAGGTGGTCAGCGGGCGATGAGCAGTTCTTC.

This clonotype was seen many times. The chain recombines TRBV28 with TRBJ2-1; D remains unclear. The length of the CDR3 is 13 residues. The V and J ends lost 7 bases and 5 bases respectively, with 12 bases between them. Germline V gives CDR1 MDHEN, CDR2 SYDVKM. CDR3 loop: CASTAPGHNEQFF. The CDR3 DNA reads TGTGCCAGCACAGCTCCCGGCCACAATGAGCAGTTCTTC.

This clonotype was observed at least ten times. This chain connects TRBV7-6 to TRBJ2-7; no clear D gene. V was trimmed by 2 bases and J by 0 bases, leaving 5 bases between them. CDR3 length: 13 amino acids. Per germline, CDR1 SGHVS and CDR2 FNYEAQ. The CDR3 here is CASSLHYSYEQYF. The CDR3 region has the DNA TGTGCCAGCAGCTTACACTACTCCTACGAGCAGTACTTC. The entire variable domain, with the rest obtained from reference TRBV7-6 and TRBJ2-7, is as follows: GAGVSQSPRYKVTKRGQDVALRCDPISGHVSLYWYRQALGQGPEFLTYFNYEAQQDKSGLPNDRFSAERPEGSISTLTIQRTEQRDSAMYRCASSLHYSYEQYFGPGTRLTVT.